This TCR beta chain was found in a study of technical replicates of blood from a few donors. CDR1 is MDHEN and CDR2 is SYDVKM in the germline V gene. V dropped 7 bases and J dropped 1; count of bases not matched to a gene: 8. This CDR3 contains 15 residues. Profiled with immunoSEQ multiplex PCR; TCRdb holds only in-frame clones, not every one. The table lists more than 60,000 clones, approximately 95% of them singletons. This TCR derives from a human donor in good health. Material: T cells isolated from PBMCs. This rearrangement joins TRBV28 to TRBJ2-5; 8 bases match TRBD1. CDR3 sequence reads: CASTGTGYLQETQYF. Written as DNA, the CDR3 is TGTGCCAGCACCGGGACAGGATATCTCCAAGAGACCCAGTACTTC.